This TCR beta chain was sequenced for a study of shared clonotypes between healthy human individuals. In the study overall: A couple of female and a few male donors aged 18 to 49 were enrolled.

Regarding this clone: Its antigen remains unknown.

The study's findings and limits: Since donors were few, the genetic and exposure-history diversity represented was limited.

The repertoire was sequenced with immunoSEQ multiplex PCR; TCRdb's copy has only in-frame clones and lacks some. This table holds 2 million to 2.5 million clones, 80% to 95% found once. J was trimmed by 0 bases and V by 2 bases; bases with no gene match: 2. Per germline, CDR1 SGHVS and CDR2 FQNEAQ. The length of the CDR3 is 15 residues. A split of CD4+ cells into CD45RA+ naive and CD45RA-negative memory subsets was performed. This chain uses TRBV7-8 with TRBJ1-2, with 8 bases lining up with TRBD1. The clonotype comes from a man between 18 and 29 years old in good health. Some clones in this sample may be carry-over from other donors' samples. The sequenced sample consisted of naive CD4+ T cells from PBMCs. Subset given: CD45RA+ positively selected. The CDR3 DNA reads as TGTGCCAGCAGCTTACAGGGGGCGGCTAACTATGGCTACACCTTC. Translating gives CASSLQGAANYGYTF.